Presented here are 21 T cell receptor beta chains from one specimen sequenced in a study of T cell repertoires in cytomegalovirus infection. TCRdb redid the calling of the reads with MiXCR, one entry per CDR3 protein. The data show 400,000 or so distinct CDR3 sequences, with approximately 30% seen just once and roughly an eighth held by the top ten. The source material was PBMCs. Receptors were obtained from a human donor in good health (CMV status not recorded). Some clones in this sample may be carry-over from other donors' samples.

Remarks on this clonotype: As the CDR3 is not closed by the conserved phenylalanine or tryptophan, this likely results from a read error. This chain joins TRBV20-1 and TRBJ2-1, with a weak D call TRBD1 (5 bases). Trimming shortened V by 5 bases and J by 7 bases, and 6 bases separated the two germline ends. This CDR3 has 10 amino acids. Looked up from germline, CDR1 is DFQATT and CDR2 is SNEGSKA (reference sequence). In nucleotides, the CDR3 is TGCAGTGCTCACAGGAATGAGCAGTTCCTC. Translation: CSAHRNEQFL.

J is TRBJ2-3 and V is TRBV20-1, with 7 nucleotides matching TRBD1. Germline-derived CDR1 and CDR2 are DFQATT and SNEGSKA (reference sequence). This CDR3 comprises 14 residues. Trimming took 1 base from V and 2 from J; bases not matched to a gene: 3. The CDR3 is CSARGDRNTDTQYF. CDR3 DNA: TGCAGTGCTAGAGGGGACAGAAACACAGATACGCAGTATTTT.

V gene TRBV11-1 combines with J gene TRBJ2-3, with 7 bases that match TRBD2. Germline V CDR1 and CDR2: SGHAT, FQDESV (reference sequence). CDR3 length equals 15 residues. V lost 4 bases, J lost 4 bases, and 8 bases stayed unmatched. The CDR3 coding sequence is TGTGCCAGCAGCTCAGGACTAGTCAATTCAGATACGCAGTATTTT. This translates into CASSSGLVNSDTQYF.

The rearrangement joins TRBV6-6 to TRBJ2-1; 10 bases match TRBD2. In germline, CDR1 is MNHNY, CDR2 SVGAGI (reference sequence). The junction had 6 bases not matched to a gene; V was cut back by 6 bases and J by 4 bases. The CDR3 runs to 15 residues. In DNA form, the CDR3 reads TGTGCCAGCAGCTCAGCGGGGGGGCCATACAATGAGCAGTTCTTC. Translating gives CASSSAGGPYNEQFF.

This clonotype was observed many times. The chain carries TRBV19 and TRBJ2-7; no reliable D call. The V gene's germline CDR1 is LNHDA and CDR2 SQIVND (reference sequence). The V gene lost 5 bases and the J gene lost 0 bases, with 11 bases spanning the gap. The CDR3 covers 14 residues. For the CDR3, the DNA is TGTGCCAGTAGTCCGATGGCCAGCTCCTACGAGCAGTACTTC. Its translation: CASSPMASSYEQYF.

The rearrangement joins TRBV19 to TRBJ1-5; D is unclear. CDR1 and CDR2 from the germline V gene are LNHDA and SQIVND (reference sequence). Trimming took off 4 bases at V and 5 bases at J, with 6 bases between the two ends. The CDR3 covers 12 residues. The CDR3 DNA follows: TGTGCCAGTAGTAAGGAACATCAGCCCCAGCATTTT. Translating gives CASSKEHQPQHF.

At least ten counts were recorded for this clonotype. The chain employs TRBV7-2 and TRBJ1-1; D gene unclear. V was shortened by 2 bases and J by 3 bases, with 16 bases between the two germline ends. CDR3 length: 16 residues. Germline V CDR1 and CDR2: SGHTA, FQGNSA. This CDR3 is CASSLKGRQDDTEAFF. The CDR3 DNA reads as TGTGCCAGCAGCTTAAAGGGCCGGCAGGATGACACTGAAGCTTTCTTT.

V and J are TRBV3-1 and TRBJ1-2; 10 bases agree with TRBD1. Trimming cost V 3 bases and J 7 bases; bases outside gene matches: 5. CDR3 length: 14 amino acids. The germline CDR1 and CDR2 sequences are LGHDT and YNNKEL (reference sequence). The chain's CDR3 is CASSHSGDRGGYTF. In DNA form, the CDR3 reads TGTGCCAGCAGCCACTCCGGGGACAGGGGTGGCTACACCTTC.

Comments on this clonotype: A much larger clone lies a single base off, so this may be a read error. This sequence joins TRBV7-2 and TRBJ2-2, with a possible D match to TRBD2 (6 bases). CDR3 length: 14 residues. Germline-derived CDR1 and CDR2 are SGHTA and FQGNSA. The CDR3 protein is CASSLWGGTGEQFF. The CDR3 DNA reads TGTGCCAGCAGCCTGTGGGGAGGCACCGGGGAGCAGTTTTTT.

V usage is TRBV6-2 or TRBV6-3 and J usage is TRBJ1-5; no clear D gene. The CDR3 runs to 14 residues. Per the germline V gene, CDR1 is MNHEY and CDR2 is SVGEGT. Trimming stripped 0 bases from V and 6 bases from J, with 9 bases between. Here the CDR3 DNA reads TGTGCCAGCAGTTACTCGATAAGGGCTCAGCCCCAGCATTTT. It yields the protein CASSYSIRAQPQHF.

The chain has TRBV5-6 and TRBJ1-6; the match to TRBD1 covers 7 bases. The CDR3 length is 14 residues. V dropped 3 bases and J dropped 6; count of bases not matched to a gene: 3. Germline assignment: CDR1 SGHDT and CDR2 YYEEEE. CDR3 residues: CASSSDRINSPLHF. CDR3 nucleotides: TGTGCCAGCAGCTCGGACAGGATTAATTCACCCCTCCACTTT.

This clonotype has just a few counts. V usage is TRBV6-2 or TRBV6-3 and J usage is TRBJ1-1; 7 bases fit TRBD1. The CDR3 is made up of 14 amino acids. V was pared by 6 bases and J by 5 bases, with 9 bases of the junction left unmatched. Germline V gives CDR1 MNHEY, CDR2 SVGEGT. CDR3 DNA sequence: TGTGCCAGCAGCAGCAGGGGGGCCAGGACTGAAGCTTTCTTT. It yields the protein CASSSRGARTEAFF.

Concerning this clonotype itself: The conserved phenylalanine or tryptophan normally closing the CDR3 is absent here, so this likely arose from a read error. The DNA is omitted, as the CDR3 cannot be located on it reliably, and the CDR3 follows TCRdb's listing. CDR3 region: CASSSQGALGNLQLL. The rearrangement uses TRBV7-2 and TRBJ2-1; TRBD1 is the table's D call and was not checked against the DNA. The CDR3 extends over 15 residues, inclusive of both ends. Germline assignment: CDR1 SGHTA and CDR2 FQGNSA.

A note on this clonotype: This may be a read error: a much more frequent sequence differs by one nucleotide. J is TRBJ1-1 and V is TRBV7-2; maybe TRBD1 (5 bases). Germline CDR1 is SGHTA and CDR2 is FQGNSA. The CDR3 has 13 amino acids. CDR3 region: CARSLGGTTEAFF. Here the CDR3 DNA reads TGTGCCAGAAGCTTAGGAGGGACCACTGAAGCTTTCTTT.

This sequence joins TRBV6-8 and TRBJ1-5, with a tentative D call TRBD1 (6 bases). Germline CDR1 reads MNHGY; CDR2 reads SAAAGT. Trimming cost V 6 bases and J 6 bases, with 12 bases left between them. This CDR3 region has 13 residues. For the CDR3, the DNA is TGTGCCAGCAGGTCACAGGGATCTCAGCCCCAGCATTTT. This sequence encodes CASRSQGSQPQHF.

The genes are TRBV19 and TRBJ2-4, with D perhaps matching TRBD2 (5 bases). The V end was cut by 4 bases, the J end by 2 bases, with 15 bases between. This CDR3 is built from 16 residues. The germline V gene has CDR1 LNHDA and CDR2 SQIVND (reference sequence). The CDR3 is CASSTVLVSPKNIQYF. The CDR3 DNA reads TGTGCCAGTAGTACAGTACTAGTATCTCCCAAAAACATTCAGTACTTC. The full variable domain, its missing parts supplied by reference TRBV19 and TRBJ2-4, is DGGITQSPKYLFRKEGQNVTLSCEQNLNHDAMYWYRQDPGQGLRLIYYSQIVNDFQKGDIAEGYSVSREKKESFPLTVTSAQKNPTAFYLCASSTVLVSPKNIQYFGAGTRLSVL.

There are many counts of this clonotype. The chain combines TRBV7-2 with TRBJ1-5; tentative D call: TRBD1 (5 bases). V lost 5 bases to trimming and J lost 16 bases, with 21 bases between them. This CDR3 has 13 amino acids. CDR1 SGHTA and CDR2 FQGNSA come from the germline V gene. CDR3 in DNA: TGTGCCAGCAGCCCAGGGACTCTAACGAGTCAACATTTT. This gives the protein CASSPGTLTSQHF.

This clonotype appeared a few times. The rearrangement joins TRBV5-1 to TRBJ1-2; D gene uncertain. Germline V gene sequence: CDR1 SGHRS, CDR2 YFSETQ. The CDR3 is 15 residues long. With 3 bases removed from V and 3 bases from J, the gap between germline ends came to 15 bases. CDR3 bases: TGCGCCAGCAGCTACAACACGCCGTCCTACTATGGCTACACCTTC. Protein sequence: CASSYNTPSYYGYTF.

A few counts support this clonotype. This may arise from a read error, as a much more abundant clone is one base away. The V gene is TRBV5-4, the J gene TRBJ2-7, with 11 bases fitting TRBD1. The germline V gene has CDR1 SGHNT and CDR2 YYREEE (reference sequence). CDR3 length: 14 amino acids. The ends lost 4 bases at V and 2 bases at J; junction bases unmatched: 2. The CDR3 here is CASSRGQGAYEQYF. The DNA of the CDR3 is TGTGCCAGCAGCCGGGGACAGGGGGCCTACGAGCAGTACTTC.

J is TRBJ1-1 and V is TRBV6-2 or TRBV6-3; TRBD1 matches 11 bases. CDR3 length: 14 residues. Trimming took 2 bases from V and 10 from J; bases not matched to a gene: 6. Germline-derived CDR1 and CDR2 are MNHEY and SVGEGT. CDR3 sequence: CASSYGTDRGRAFF. The CDR3 nucleotides are TGTGCCAGCAGTTACGGAACGGACAGGGGGCGAGCTTTCTTT.

The chain carries TRBV5-1 and TRBJ2-7, with 8 bases fitting TRBD1. Germline CDR1 is SGHRS and CDR2 is YFSETQ. This CDR3 has 16 amino acids. Trimming removed 3 bases from V and 2 bases from J; junction bases left unmatched: 10. CDR3 in amino acids: CASSSQGQGPTYEQYF. The CDR3 DNA sequence: TGCGCCAGCAGCTCCCAAGGACAGGGCCCGACCTACGAGCAGTACTTC. Full variable domain (missing parts from reference TRBV5-1 and TRBJ2-7): KAGVTQTPRYLIKTRGQQVTLSCSPISGHRSVSWYQQTPGQGLQFLFEYFSETQRNKGNFPGRFSGRQFSNSRSEMNVSTLELGDSALYLCASSSQGQGPTYEQYFGPGTRLTVT.